Below, 20 T cell receptor beta chains from the same sample are listed, as sequenced in a study of spatial heterogeneity in lung cancer. The time point is: sample taken at primary tumor resection. TCRdb used MiXCR to reprocess the 5' RACE reads, holding one entry per CDR3 protein. The repertoire holds fewer than 65,000 distinct CDR3 sequences, with roughly 6.6% as singletons. The sequenced sample was PBMCs, obtained at surgery. All receptors derive from a female donor with early-stage non-small cell lung cancer.

The chain employs TRBV18 and TRBJ1-1; no firm D call. The CDR3 totals 14 residues. Germline V CDR1 and CDR2: KGHSH, LQKENI. The V gene lost 0 bases and the J gene lost 2 bases, with 7 bases spanning the gap. The CDR3 sequence is CASSPPAVNTEAFF. The CDR3 nucleotides are TGTGCCAGCTCACCACCGGCAGTAAACACTGAAGCTTTCTTT.

This clonotype has at least ten counts. This chain connects TRBV2 to TRBJ1-5, with a tentative D call TRBD1 (5 bases). V gave up 6 bases and J gave up 2 bases, with 8 bases separating them. CDR1 and CDR2 from the germline V gene are SNHLY and FYNNEI. There are 13 residues in the CDR3. As DNA, the CDR3 is TGTGCCAGCAGGACGGGGGGCAATCAGCCCCAGCATTTT. As protein: CASRTGGNQPQHF.

In this sample, this clonotype turned up many times. V usage is TRBV7-8 and J usage is TRBJ1-4; maybe TRBD1 (6 bases). V lost 3 bases, J lost 7 bases, and 12 bases lay in between. Germline CDR1 and CDR2: SGHVS and FQNEAQ. The CDR3 is made up of 14 amino acids. The CDR3 sequence is CASSLSGGSEKLFF. The CDR3 DNA follows: TGTGCCAGCAGCTTGTCGGGGGGCTCTGAAAAACTGTTTTTT.

In this sample, this clonotype turned up a few times. The gene calls are TRBV12-3 or TRBV12-4 and TRBJ2-1, with D possibly being TRBD1 or TRBD2 (5 bases each). V shed 1 base and J shed 0 bases, with 10 bases lying between them. This CDR3 is 16 amino acids long. The CDR3 DNA sequence: TGTGCCAGCAGTTTAGATGCAGGGAGCTCCTACAATGAGCAGTTCTTC. Its translation: CASSLDAGSSYNEQFF.

This clonotype was observed many times. The chain links TRBV19 to TRBJ1-2; D not certain. V lost 2 bases and J 6 bases, leaving 13 bases between the germline ends. Per the germline V gene, CDR1 is LNHDA and CDR2 is SQIVND (reference sequence). This CDR3 is built from 14 residues. This CDR3 reads CASSINAAAHGYTF. Written as DNA, the CDR3 is TGTGCCAGTAGTATAAATGCGGCAGCACATGGCTACACCTTC.

This clonotype was counted at least ten times. The chain uses TRBV5-1 and TRBJ2-5; D may be TRBD1 (6 bases). V shed 0 bases and J shed 5 bases, with 17 bases lying between them. Germline loops: CDR1 SGHRS, CDR2 YFSETQ. This CDR3 comprises 16 residues. CDR3 in amino acids: CASSLGSTGLGETQYF. CDR3 coding DNA: TGCGCCAGCAGCTTGGGATCTACAGGGTTGGGGGAGACCCAGTACTTC.

This clonotype has at least ten counts. The chain recombines TRBV19 with TRBJ2-1; perhaps TRBD2 as D (5 bases). The V gene's germline CDR1 is LNHDA and CDR2 SQIVND (reference sequence). The ends were cut back, 8 bases at V and 6 bases at J, with 14 bases in the middle. The CDR3 covers 13 residues. The CDR3 is CASAEGRSNEQFF. CDR3 bases: TGTGCCAGTGCCGAGGGTCGGAGCAATGAGCAGTTCTTC.

This clonotype was recorded a few times. V gene TRBV12-3 or TRBV12-4 combines with J gene TRBJ2-1, with 11 bases that match TRBD2. The V gene end was trimmed by 5 bases and the J gene end by 7 bases; junction bases not matched to a gene: 4. This CDR3 region has 14 residues. The CDR3 loop reads CASSRLAGSNEQFF. The CDR3 coding sequence is TGTGCCAGCAGTAGACTAGCGGGAAGTAATGAGCAGTTCTTC.

This clonotype was detected a few times. The V gene is TRBV12-3 or TRBV12-4, the J gene TRBJ2-5; 9 nucleotides align to TRBD1. J gave up 4 bases and V 5 bases, and 5 bases lay outside the gene matches. The CDR3 runs to 14 residues. The CDR3 here is CASSPWTGVETQYF. The CDR3 DNA reads as TGTGCCAGCAGTCCTTGGACAGGGGTAGAGACCCAGTACTTC.

This clonotype was detected many times. V usage is TRBV27 and J usage is TRBJ1-5; D is perhaps TRBD1 (5 bases). The V end was cut by 9 bases, the J end by 5 bases, with 17 bases between. CDR1 MNHEY and CDR2 SMNVEV come from the germline V gene (reference sequence). There are 14 residues in the CDR3. DNA for the CDR3: TGTGCCAGGGAGGGGCTGAGGCTACATCAGCCCCAGCATTTT. This codes for CAREGLRLHQPQHF.

This CDR3 is CASSFFGGAYNEQFF. In nucleotides, the CDR3 is TGTGCCAGCAGTTTTTTCGGGGGGGCCTACAATGAGCAGTTCTTC. This chain joins TRBV12-3 or TRBV12-4 and TRBJ2-1, with 8 bases fitting TRBD2. The CDR3 consists of 15 residues. J was trimmed by 2 bases and V by 3 bases; bases with no gene match: 3.

This clonotype was picked up many times. This chain links TRBV2 with TRBJ2-3; no clear D gene. The V and J ends lost 4 bases and 3 bases respectively, with 14 bases between them. The CDR3 runs to 15 residues. Germline lookup yields CDR1 SNHLY and CDR2 FYNNEI. The CDR3 loop is CASSGGLEATDTQYF. CDR3 DNA sequence: TGTGCCAGCAGTGGAGGTCTTGAAGCAACAGATACGCAGTATTTT.

This clonotype was picked up many times. The V and J genes are TRBV12-5 and TRBJ2-5; D not resolved. Germline V gene data show CDR1 as LGHNT and CDR2 as FRNRAP. CDR3 size: 11 residues. Deletions cut 5 bases from V and 5 bases from J, with 6 bases between. CDR3 nucleotide sequence: TGTGCTAGTGGTGGATGGGAGACCCAGTACTTC. Translation gives CASGGWETQYF.

This clonotype has just a few counts. V usage is TRBV12-3 or TRBV12-4 and J usage is TRBJ2-1; D is undetermined. The germline V and J ends were trimmed by 5 bases and 5 bases, with 28 bases remaining between them. This CDR3 has 19 amino acids. CDR3 loop: CASSLDSWLAPRANNEQFF. CDR3 DNA: TGTGCCAGCAGTCTGGATTCATGGCTCGCCCCCAGAGCTAACAATGAGCAGTTCTTC.

The sample holds many counts of this clonotype. V gene TRBV5-1 combines with J gene TRBJ2-3; 10 bases are a match to TRBD1. The trim removed 4 bases at V and 3 bases at J, leaving 8 bases unmatched. From germline, CDR1 is SGHRS and CDR2 YFSETQ. The CDR3 runs 16 residues. The CDR3 here is CASSPEGTGVTDTQYF. Written as DNA, the CDR3 is TGCGCCAGCAGCCCGGAGGGGACAGGGGTTACAGATACGCAGTATTTT.

Only a few counts were recorded for this clonotype. The gene calls are TRBV4-1 and TRBJ2-1; 10 bases are shared with TRBD2. This CDR3 has 19 residues. CDR1 MGHRA and CDR2 YSYEKL come from the germline V gene. V trimming: 2 bases; J trimming: 4 bases; junction bases outside the gene matches: 14. Here the CDR3 DNA reads TGCGCCAGCAGCCAACGGACCACCGCTGCTAGCGGGGGTTACAATGAGCAGTTCTTC. Amino acids: CASSQRTTAASGGYNEQFF.

This clonotype was recorded many times. The chain uses TRBV4-1 and TRBJ2-3; D not resolved. V lost 0 bases to trimming and J lost 0 bases, with 7 bases between them. Germline V gives CDR1 MGHRA, CDR2 YSYEKL. The CDR3 totals 15 residues. Here the CDR3 reads CASSQDVSSTDTQYF. The CDR3 bases are TGCGCCAGCAGCCAAGATGTGTCTAGCACAGATACGCAGTATTTT.

The chain combines TRBV5-1 with TRBJ2-7; possible D gene TRBD2, 6 bases. The V end was cut by 4 bases, the J end by 4 bases, with 15 bases between. Germline V CDR1 and CDR2: SGHRS, YFSETQ. There are 14 residues in the CDR3. Written as DNA, the CDR3 is TGCGCCAGCAGCCCCCGGGACTCCCGATACGAGCAGTACGTC. It yields the protein CASSPRDSRYEQYV.

V gene TRBV7-9 combines with J gene TRBJ2-3, with a tentative D call TRBD2 (6 bases). The V end was cut by 1 base, the J end by 6 bases, with 8 bases between. The germline gives CDR1 SEHNR, CDR2 FQNEAQ (reference sequence). There are 13 residues in the CDR3. CDR3 amino acids: CASSLGGADTQYF. CDR3 nucleotide sequence: TGTGCCAGCAGCTTAGGCGGGGCGGATACGCAGTATTTT.

V gene TRBV20-1 combines with J gene TRBJ1-1; weak D call: TRBD1 (5 bases). Per germline, CDR1 DFQATT and CDR2 SNEGSKA (reference sequence). This CDR3 contains 14 residues. V shed 2 bases and J shed 1 base, with 11 bases lying between them. The CDR3 region is CSARRSDTNTEAFF. CDR3 DNA: TGCAGTGCTAGAAGATCGGACACGAACACTGAAGCTTTCTTT.